This paragraph covers one TCR beta chain sequence. The data derive from a study of patients and donors after allogeneic stem cell transplantation. CDR1 and CDR2 from the germline V gene are SGHKS and YYEKEE (reference sequence). Trimming shortened V by 4 bases and J by 1 base, and 14 bases separated the two germline ends. The CDR3 contains 15 residues. TCRdb reprocessed the RT-PCR reads with MiXCR, giving one entry per CDR3 protein. The sample has 100,000 to 120,000 distinct CDR3 sequences, around 38% seen once. Sequenced input: blood, either unsorted or a sorted T cell fraction (not recorded which). The rearrangement links TRBV5-5 to TRBJ2-5; D unclear. This TCR derives from a human donor who was either an allogeneic HSCT recipient or a stem cell or donor lymphocyte infusion donor (not recorded which). It is not recorded whose cells these are; they may come from a transplant donor. Written as DNA, the CDR3 is TGTGCCAGCAGCCCTACCCCGGGTCCCCAAGAGACCCAGTACTTC. Translating gives CASSPTPGPQETQYF.